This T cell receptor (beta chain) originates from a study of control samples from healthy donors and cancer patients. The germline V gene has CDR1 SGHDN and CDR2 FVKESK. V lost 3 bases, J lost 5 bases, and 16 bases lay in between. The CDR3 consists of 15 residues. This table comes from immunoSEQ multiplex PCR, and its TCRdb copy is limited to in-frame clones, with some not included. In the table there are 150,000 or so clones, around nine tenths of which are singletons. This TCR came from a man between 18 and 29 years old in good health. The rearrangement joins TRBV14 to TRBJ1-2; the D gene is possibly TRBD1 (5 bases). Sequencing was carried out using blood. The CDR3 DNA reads TGTGCCAGCAGCCAGCTATCCGGGACTCAATATGGCTACACCTTC. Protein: CASSQLSGTQYGYTF.